The 32 T cell receptor beta chains below were found in one sample sequenced in a study of graft-versus-host responses after intestinal transplantation. These TCRs are of unknown antigen specificity. Libraries were prepared by immunoSEQ multiplex PCR; TCRdb keeps only in-frame clonotypes and omits some of them. The sample holds around 36,000 clones, over 90% seen once. Sequenced here: unstimulated CD8+ T cells sorted from spleen or lymph node cells, sampled before transplant. Receptors were obtained from a human donor who was the organ donor for an intestinal transplant.

The genes are TRBV12-5 and TRBJ2-1; 13 positions agree with TRBD2. The CDR3 covers 16 residues. Germline CDR1 LGHNT, CDR2 FRNRAP. The V gene end was trimmed by 1 base and the J gene end by 8 bases; junction bases not matched to a gene: 5. The CDR3: CASGLGVLAGGHEQFF. The CDR3 DNA reads as TGTGCTAGTGGTTTGGGTGTACTAGCGGGGGGGCATGAGCAGTTCTTC.

V usage is TRBV4-1 and J usage is TRBJ2-7; a weak D match, TRBD2 (6 bases). Germline V CDR1 and CDR2: MGHRA, YSYEKL. Trimming cost V 0 bases and J 0 bases, with 12 bases left between them. CDR3 size: 16 residues. The CDR3 is CASSQDPGEVSYEQYF. As DNA, the CDR3 is TGCGCCAGCAGCCAAGATCCCGGGGAGGTCTCCTACGAGCAGTACTTC.

A word on this clone: The junction differs from germline at one of its ends, possibly a read error. The chain links TRBV7-9 to TRBJ2-1; TRBD1 might be the D (6 bases). CDR3 length: 15 residues. Germline V gene sequence: CDR1 SEHNR, CDR2 FQNEAQ (reference sequence). The CDR3 sequence is CANSFGQGFYNEQFF. DNA of the CDR3: TGTGCCAACAGCTTCGGGCAGGGGTTCTACAATGAGCAGTTCTTC. Based on the CDR3 plus reference TRBV7-9 and TRBJ2-1, the full variable domain is DTGVSQNPRHKITKRGQNVTFRCDPISEHNRLYWYRQTLGQGPEFLTYFQNEAQLEKSRLLSDRFSAERPKGSFSTLEIQRTEQGDSAMYLCANSFGQGFYNEQFFGPGTRLTVL.

V is TRBV7-2 and J is TRBJ2-7; 7 nucleotides align to TRBD2. The CDR3 has 13 residues. Germline assignment: CDR1 SGHTA and CDR2 FQGNSA. J lost 4 bases, V lost 5 bases, and 5 bases had no gene match. CDR3 bases: TGTGCCAGCAGCCCGGGACTAACGTACGAGCAGTACTTC. Residues: CASSPGLTYEQYF.

The rearrangement uses TRBV6-5 and TRBJ2-1, with 12 positions matching TRBD1. Germline values: CDR1 MNHEY, CDR2 SVGAGI. The CDR3 sequence is 15 residues long. V lost 2 bases and J lost 5; bases outside the gene matches: 1. The CDR3 sequence: CASSYGTGGHNEQFF. CDR3 nucleotides: TGTGCCAGCAGTTACGGGACAGGGGGCCACAATGAGCAGTTCTTC.

The V gene is TRBV6-5, the J gene TRBJ1-2; TRBD1 agrees at 8 bases. The CDR3 sequence is 13 residues long. V shed 5 bases and J 4 bases; nucleotides not matched to a gene: 3. CDR1 MNHEY and CDR2 SVGAGI come from the germline V gene. The CDR3 DNA follows: TGTGCCAGCAGTCAAACAGGGGGCTATGGCTACACCTTC. As protein: CASSQTGGYGYTF.

V and J are TRBV9 and TRBJ1-5; 9 bases are shared with TRBD1. The CDR3 runs 15 residues. V lost 4 bases and J lost 1; bases outside the gene matches: 3. Per the germline V gene, CDR1 is SGDLS and CDR2 is YYNGEE. CDR3: CASSNGQGSNQPQHF. As DNA, the CDR3 is TGTGCCAGCAGCAACGGACAGGGGAGCAATCAGCCCCAGCATTTT.

The genes are TRBV2 and TRBJ1-2; D is unclear. CDR1 SNHLY and CDR2 FYNNEI come from the germline V gene. This CDR3 is built from 11 residues. V lost 6 bases to trimming and J lost 7 bases, with 9 bases between them. CDR3 bases: TGTGCCAGCAGGGGTCCGGTTGGCTACACCTTC. It translates to CASRGPVGYTF.

This clone was seen a single time. The V gene is TRBV27, the J gene TRBJ1-2; D is possibly TRBD1 (5 bases). This CDR3 region has 15 residues. Germline V gene data show CDR1 as MNHEY and CDR2 as SMNVEV (reference sequence). Trimming removed 0 bases from V and 5 bases from J, with 13 bases in between. CDR3 DNA sequence: TGTGCCAGCAGTTTATCGCCCTGGGGCTCTTATGGCTACACCTTC. Translated: CASSLSPWGSYGYTF.

The chain has TRBV7-9 and TRBJ2-5; a possible D gene is TRBD2 (6 bases). CDR1 is SEHNR, CDR2 FQNEAQ, per germline (reference sequence). V lost 4 bases, J lost 5 bases, and 17 bases lay in between. CDR3 length: 15 residues. The CDR3 sequence is CASSSPGLEWETQYF. CDR3 DNA: TGTGCCAGCAGCTCCCCGGGACTCGAGTGGGAGACCCAGTACTTC.

J is TRBJ1-5 and V is TRBV18; 11 bases match TRBD1. Per germline, CDR1 KGHSH and CDR2 LQKENI. This CDR3 has 14 amino acids. Trimming cost V 6 bases and J 7 bases; bases outside gene matches: 5. The CDR3 sequence is CASSRTGGVQPQHF. In DNA, the CDR3 is TGTGCCAGCTCGCGGACAGGGGGCGTACAGCCCCAGCATTTT.

The gene calls are TRBV30 and TRBJ1-5, with D perhaps matching TRBD1 (5 bases). The V and J ends lost 4 bases and 6 bases respectively, with 16 bases between them. Germline CDR1 is GTSNPN and CDR2 is SVGIG (reference sequence). The CDR3 is 14 residues long. The CDR3 DNA follows: TGTGCCTGGAATGAATACGGGGGTGGTCAGCCCCAGCATTTT. This codes for CAWNEYGGGQPQHF.

This clone was detected only a few times. This chain joins TRBV5-4 and TRBJ1-6; unclear D gene. The CDR3 runs to 13 residues. V lost 0 bases and J 10 bases, leaving 8 bases between the germline ends. Germline V gene sequence: CDR1 SGHNT, CDR2 YYREEE (reference sequence). The chain's CDR3 is CASSLGRKSPLHF. DNA for the CDR3: TGTGCCAGCAGCTTGGGACGTAAATCACCCCTCCACTTT.

The chain joins TRBV30 to TRBJ1-2, with TRBD1 matching over 11 bases. After removal of 2 bases from V and 3 bases from J, the junction contained 5 bases not matched to a gene. The CDR3 totals 15 residues. CDR1 is GTSNPN, CDR2 SVGIG, per germline (reference sequence). The CDR3 DNA reads TGTGCCTGGAGTATGGGGACAGGGGGGTACTATGGCTACACCTTC. Protein: CAWSMGTGGYYGYTF.

The gene calls are TRBV6-5 and TRBJ2-7, with TRBD2 matching 8 bases. Losses at the gene ends were 6 bases for V and 7 bases for J; bases not matched to a gene: 8. Germline CDR1 reads MNHEY; CDR2 reads SVGAGI. The CDR3 has 13 residues. CDR3 DNA: TGTGCCAGCAGCCTAGGACCGGGGGGGGAGCAGTACTTC. Protein sequence: CASSLGPGGEQYF.

In this sample, this clone turned up a few times. The chain is built from TRBV5-6 and TRBJ2-3, with 7 bases identical to TRBD2. Germline CDR1 reads SGHDT; CDR2 reads YYEEEE. V lost 0 bases, J lost 2 bases, and 6 bases stayed unmatched. The CDR3 is 16 residues long. CDR3 nucleotide sequence: TGTGCCAGCAGCTTGGACCCGGGGGGTCCCACAGATACGCAGTATTTT. This codes for CASSLDPGGPTDTQYF.

The V and J genes are TRBV28 and TRBJ1-4; TRBD1 matches at 8 bases. This CDR3 contains 14 residues. Germline V lookup: CDR1 MDHEN, CDR2 SYDVKM. Trimming at V came to 4 bases and at J to 7 bases, leaving 5 bases not matched to a gene. CDR3 sequence reads: CASSSGQAAEKLFF. In DNA, the CDR3 is TGTGCCAGCAGTTCGGGACAGGCTGCTGAAAAACTGTTTTTT. The complete variable domain, with remaining parts taken from reference TRBV28 and TRBJ1-4, reads DVKVTQSSRYLVKRTGEKVFLECVQDMDHENMFWYRQDPGLGLRLIYFSYDVKMKEKGDIPEGYSVSREKKERFSLILESASTNQTSMYLCASSSGQAAEKLFFGSGTQLSVL.

The chain carries TRBV7-6 and TRBJ2-3, with 12 bases fitting TRBD1. Losses at the gene ends were 2 bases for V and 4 bases for J; bases not matched to a gene: 13. This CDR3 region has 19 residues. Per the germline V gene, CDR1 is SGHVS and CDR2 is FNYEAQ. The CDR3 here is CASSLIPGQGAGASDTQYF. In DNA form, the CDR3 reads TGTGCCAGCAGCTTAATCCCGGGACAGGGGGCGGGGGCCTCAGATACGCAGTATTTT. The full variable domain, completed using reference TRBV7-6 and TRBJ2-3, is GAGVSQSPRYKVTKRGQDVALRCDPISGHVSLYWYRQALGQGPEFLTYFNYEAQQDKSGLPNDRFSAERPEGSISTLTIQRTEQRDSAMYRCASSLIPGQGAGASDTQYFGPGTRLTVL.

V gene TRBV6-1 combines with J gene TRBJ2-2, with D uncertain. Germline assignment: CDR1 MNHNS and CDR2 SASEGT. V lost 2 bases to trimming and J lost 1 base, with 5 bases between them. The CDR3 totals 14 residues. The CDR3 DNA follows: TGTGCCAGCAGTGAACGGCTGAACACCGGGGAGCTGTTTTTT. The encoded protein is CASSERLNTGELFF.

The genes are TRBV18 and TRBJ2-3; D is possibly TRBD1 (6 bases). V was shortened by 5 bases and J by 4 bases, with 10 bases between the two germline ends. The CDR3 consists of 13 residues. Per the germline V gene, CDR1 is KGHSH and CDR2 is LQKENI. CDR3 residues: CASSATGSDTQYF. The CDR3 DNA reads TGTGCCAGCTCAGCCACAGGGTCAGATACGCAGTATTTT. Combining the CDR3 with reference TRBV18 and TRBJ2-3 gives the whole variable domain NAGVMQNPRHLVRRRGQEARLRCSPMKGHSHVYWYRQLPEEGLKFMVYLQKENIIDESGMPKERFSAEFPKEGPSILRIQQVVRGDSAAYFCASSATGSDTQYFGPGTRLTVL.

The rearrangement joins TRBV29-1 to TRBJ2-1; perhaps TRBD1 as D (5 bases). Germline assignment: CDR1 SQVTM and CDR2 ANQGSEA. This CDR3 has 15 amino acids. V lost 1 base and J 8 bases, leaving 18 bases between the germline ends. CDR3 nucleotide sequence: TGCAGCGTTGAAGTTTTGTCTCAGGGAATGGATGAGCAGTTCTTC. Its translation: CSVEVLSQGMDEQFF.

The chain carries TRBV5-1 and TRBJ2-7; the D gene is possibly TRBD1 (6 bases). Germline V gives CDR1 SGHRS, CDR2 YFSETQ. The CDR3 loop spans 15 amino acids. Trimming left V 3 bases short and J 0 bases short, with 13 bases between. CDR3 nucleotide sequence: TGCGCCAGCAGCTCCTACAGGGTCGGCTCCTACGAGCAGTACTTC. It encodes CASSSYRVGSYEQYF.

The V call is TRBV15, the J call TRBJ1-1; a possible D gene is TRBD1 (6 bases). V lost 0 bases and J lost 0, with 17 bases in between. Germline CDR1 reads LNHNV; CDR2 reads YYDKDF (reference sequence). CDR3 length equals 18 residues. The CDR3 spells CATSRDRGATGMNTEAFF. As DNA, the CDR3 is TGTGCCACCAGCAGAGATAGAGGGGCGACAGGAATGAACACTGAAGCTTTCTTT.

V and J are TRBV4-1 and TRBJ2-1; TRBD2 is a possible D gene (5 bases). The CDR3 runs to 16 residues. Germline lookup yields CDR1 MGHRA and CDR2 YSYEKL. V lost 6 bases and J lost 6, with 21 bases in between. This CDR3 is CASSHPPLTRFNEQFF. CDR3 DNA sequence: TGCGCCAGCAGTCACCCCCCCCTAACTAGATTCAATGAGCAGTTCTTC.

The chain carries TRBV2 and TRBJ1-4, with 8 bases identical to TRBD1. The CDR3 extends over 16 amino acids. V lost 5 bases, J lost 8 bases, and 13 bases stayed unmatched. The germline gives CDR1 SNHLY, CDR2 FYNNEI. The DNA for the CDR3 is TGTGCCAGCAGTCCAAGAAGGACAGGGTATAGCGAAAAACTGTTTTTT. This gives the protein CASSPRRTGYSEKLFF.

The sample holds one count of this clone. This chain connects TRBV6-5 to TRBJ2-1; 12 nucleotides line up with TRBD2. Germline CDR1 is MNHEY and CDR2 is SVGAGI. The CDR3 consists of 15 residues. J was trimmed by 6 bases and V by 6 bases; bases with no gene match: 6. This CDR3 is CASSLASGGGNEQFF. The CDR3 DNA reads as TGTGCCAGCAGCCTGGCTAGCGGGGGGGGCAATGAGCAGTTCTTC.

The V gene is TRBV7-9, the J gene TRBJ1-1, with D possibly being TRBD1 (5 bases). The ends were cut back, 1 base at V and 0 bases at J, with 18 bases in the middle. Germline lookup yields CDR1 SEHNR and CDR2 FQNEAQ (reference sequence). The CDR3 is 18 amino acids. Here the CDR3 DNA reads TGTGCCAGCAGCTTAGTGGGGCGGGCAGGGACCATGAACACTGAAGCTTTCTTT. Translated, it gives CASSLVGRAGTMNTEAFF.

The rearrangement joins TRBV27 to TRBJ1-2, with 8 bases that match TRBD1. J gave up 3 bases and V 5 bases, and 8 bases lay outside the gene matches. This CDR3 region has 15 residues. Germline V lookup: CDR1 MNHEY, CDR2 SMNVEV (reference sequence). The CDR3, as DNA: TGTGCCAGCAGTAGCTGGACAGGGATCGACTATGGCTACACCTTC. Translating it yields CASSSWTGIDYGYTF.

J is TRBJ2-7 and V is TRBV5-5; possible D gene TRBD2, 6 bases. CDR1 and CDR2 (germline): SGHKS, YYEKEE (reference sequence). V dropped 3 bases and J dropped 2 bases, with 12 bases sitting between them. This CDR3 has 14 residues. In DNA form, the CDR3 reads TGTGCCAGCAGCTCGGGGGACGGGACCTACGAGCAGTACTTC. Residues: CASSSGDGTYEQYF. Supplemented by reference TRBV5-5 and TRBJ2-7, the full variable domain reads DAGVTQSPTHLIKTRGQQVTLRCSPISGHKSVSWYQQVLGQGPQFIFQYYEKEERGRGNFPDRFSARQFPNYSSELNVNALLLGDSALYLCASSSGDGTYEQYFGPGTRLTVT.

This chain links TRBV6-5 with TRBJ2-7, with a weak D call TRBD2 (6 bases). V shed 5 bases and J shed 2 bases, with 10 bases lying between them. This CDR3 spans 13 amino acids. Germline V gene data show CDR1 as MNHEY and CDR2 as SVGAGI. The DNA of the CDR3 is TGTGCCAGCAGTAGACTAGGGGCCTACGAGCAGTACTTC. Translating it yields CASSRLGAYEQYF.

The rearrangement links TRBV28 to TRBJ2-7; D gene ambiguous. This CDR3 has 10 residues. Per the germline V gene, CDR1 is MDHEN and CDR2 is SYDVKM. Trimming removed 4 bases at V and 10 bases at J, with 8 bases between. This CDR3 is CASSYGRQYF. CDR3 nucleotide sequence: TGTGCCAGCAGTTATGGTCGTCAGTACTTC.

The rearrangement uses TRBV6-5 and TRBJ2-2; unclear D gene. The V gene's germline CDR1 is MNHEY and CDR2 SVGAGI. The CDR3 totals 16 residues. V dropped 4 bases and J dropped 6 bases, with 18 bases sitting between them. CDR3 coding DNA: TGTGCCAGCAGTTTGAGTAGCAGCAAGGCATCCGGGGAGCTGTTTTTT. This sequence encodes CASSLSSSKASGELFF.